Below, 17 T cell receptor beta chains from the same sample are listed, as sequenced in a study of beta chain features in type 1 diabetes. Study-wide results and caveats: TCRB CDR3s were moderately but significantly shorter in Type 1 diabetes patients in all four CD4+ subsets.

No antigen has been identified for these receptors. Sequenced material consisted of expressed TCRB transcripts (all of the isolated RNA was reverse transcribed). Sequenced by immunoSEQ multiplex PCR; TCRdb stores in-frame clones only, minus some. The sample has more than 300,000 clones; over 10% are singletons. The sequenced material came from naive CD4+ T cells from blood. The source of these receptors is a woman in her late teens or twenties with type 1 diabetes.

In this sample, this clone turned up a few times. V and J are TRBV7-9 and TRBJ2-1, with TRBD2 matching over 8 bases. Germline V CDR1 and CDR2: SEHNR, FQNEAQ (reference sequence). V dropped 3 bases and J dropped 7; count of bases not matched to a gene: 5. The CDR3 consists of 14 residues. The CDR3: CASSFPGLENEQFF. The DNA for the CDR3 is TGTGCCAGCAGCTTCCCGGGACTAGAGAATGAGCAGTTCTTC.

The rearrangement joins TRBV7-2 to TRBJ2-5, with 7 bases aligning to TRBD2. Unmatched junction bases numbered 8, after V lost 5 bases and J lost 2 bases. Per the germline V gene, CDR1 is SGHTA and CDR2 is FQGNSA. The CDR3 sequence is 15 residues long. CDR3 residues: CASSQAGPVQETQYF. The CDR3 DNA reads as TGTGCCAGCAGCCAAGCGGGGCCCGTTCAAGAGACCCAGTACTTC.

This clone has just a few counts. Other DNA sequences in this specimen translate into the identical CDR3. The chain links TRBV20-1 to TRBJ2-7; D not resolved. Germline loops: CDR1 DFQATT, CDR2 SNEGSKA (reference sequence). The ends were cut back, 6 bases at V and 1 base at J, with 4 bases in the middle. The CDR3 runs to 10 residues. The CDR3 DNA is TGCAGTGCCCGGTCCTACGAGCAGTACTTC. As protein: CSARSYEQYF.

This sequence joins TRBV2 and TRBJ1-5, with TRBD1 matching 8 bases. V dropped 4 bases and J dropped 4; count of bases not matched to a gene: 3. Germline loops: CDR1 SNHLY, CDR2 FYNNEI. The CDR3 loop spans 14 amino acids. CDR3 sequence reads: CASSVGQENQPQHF. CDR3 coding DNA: TGTGCCAGCAGTGTGGGACAGGAAAATCAGCCCCAGCATTTT.

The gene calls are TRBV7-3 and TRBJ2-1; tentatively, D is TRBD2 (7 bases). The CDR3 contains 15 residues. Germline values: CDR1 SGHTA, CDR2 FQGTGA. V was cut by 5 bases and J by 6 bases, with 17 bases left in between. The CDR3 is CASSQGGASGNEQFF. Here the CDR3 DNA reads TGTGCCAGCAGCCAAGGGGGGGCTAGTGGCAATGAGCAGTTCTTC.

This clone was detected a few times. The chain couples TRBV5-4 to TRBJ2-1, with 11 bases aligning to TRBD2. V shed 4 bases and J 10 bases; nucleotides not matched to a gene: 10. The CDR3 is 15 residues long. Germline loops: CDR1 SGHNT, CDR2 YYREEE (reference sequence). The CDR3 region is CASSVSGRVLGEQFF. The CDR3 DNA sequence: TGTGCCAGCAGCGTTAGCGGGAGGGTCCTCGGGGAGCAGTTCTTC.

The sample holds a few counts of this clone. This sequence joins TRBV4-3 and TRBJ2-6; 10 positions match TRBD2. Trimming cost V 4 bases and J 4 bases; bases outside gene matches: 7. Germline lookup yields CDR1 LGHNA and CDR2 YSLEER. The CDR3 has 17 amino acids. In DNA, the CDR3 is TGCGCCAGCAGCCCTCTAGCGGGGGACGAGGGGGCCAACGTCCTGACTTTC. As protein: CASSPLAGDEGANVLTF.

As DNA, the CDR3 is TGTGCCAGTAGTATTTACACGCATCCGGGAAACTATGGCTACACCTTC. Its translation: CASSIYTHPGNYGYTF. This sequence joins TRBV19 and TRBJ1-2; no clear D gene. The CDR3 sequence is 16 residues long. Germline CDR1 is LNHDA and CDR2 is SQIVND (reference sequence). V lost 3 bases, J lost 2 bases, and 16 bases lay in between. The full variable domain, completed using reference TRBV19 and TRBJ1-2, is DGGITQSPKYLFRKEGQNVTLSCEQNLNHDAMYWYRQDPGQGLRLIYYSQIVNDFQKGDIAEGYSVSREKKESFPLTVTSAQKNPTAFYLCASSIYTHPGNYGYTFGSGTRLTVV.

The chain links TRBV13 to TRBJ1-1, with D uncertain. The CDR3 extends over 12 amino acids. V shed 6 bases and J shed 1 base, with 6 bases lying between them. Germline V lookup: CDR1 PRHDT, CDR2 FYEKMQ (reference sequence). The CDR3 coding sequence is TGTGCCAGCAGACGCGGGAACACTGAAGCTTTCTTT. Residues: CASRRGNTEAFF.

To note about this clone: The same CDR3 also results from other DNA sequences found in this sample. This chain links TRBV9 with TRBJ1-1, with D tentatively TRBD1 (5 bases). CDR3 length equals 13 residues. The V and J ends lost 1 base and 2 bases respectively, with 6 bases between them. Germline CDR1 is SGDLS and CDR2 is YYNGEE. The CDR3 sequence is CASSVTGNTEAFF. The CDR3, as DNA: TGTGCCAGCAGCGTAACAGGAAACACTGAAGCTTTCTTT.

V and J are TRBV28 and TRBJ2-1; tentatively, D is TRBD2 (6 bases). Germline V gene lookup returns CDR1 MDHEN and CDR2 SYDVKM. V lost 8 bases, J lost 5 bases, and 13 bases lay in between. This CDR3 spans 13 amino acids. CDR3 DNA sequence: TGTGCCAGCCTAGCGTACCGCAACAATGAGCAGTTCTTC. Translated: CASLAYRNNEQFF.

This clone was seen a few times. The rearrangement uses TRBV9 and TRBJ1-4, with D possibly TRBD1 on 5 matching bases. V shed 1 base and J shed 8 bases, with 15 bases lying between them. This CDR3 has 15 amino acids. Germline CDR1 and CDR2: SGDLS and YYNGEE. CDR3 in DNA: TGTGCCAGCAGCGTACAGGGAGGATTTGGGGAAAAACTGTTTTTT. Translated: CASSVQGGFGEKLFF.

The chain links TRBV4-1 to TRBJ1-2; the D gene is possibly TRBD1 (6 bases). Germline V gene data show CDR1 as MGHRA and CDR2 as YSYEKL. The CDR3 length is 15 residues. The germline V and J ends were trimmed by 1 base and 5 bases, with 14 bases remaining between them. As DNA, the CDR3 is TGCGCCAGCAGCCAAGCAGGGGCTCTTTCGTATGGCTACACCTTC. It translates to CASSQAGALSYGYTF.

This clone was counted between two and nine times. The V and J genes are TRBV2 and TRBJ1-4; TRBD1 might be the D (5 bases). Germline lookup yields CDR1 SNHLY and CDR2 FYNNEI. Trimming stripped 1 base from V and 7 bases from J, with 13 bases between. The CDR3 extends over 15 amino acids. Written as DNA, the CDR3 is TGTGCCAGCAGTGAAGGGACAAGGGGAGGTGAAAAACTGTTTTTT. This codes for CASSEGTRGGEKLFF.

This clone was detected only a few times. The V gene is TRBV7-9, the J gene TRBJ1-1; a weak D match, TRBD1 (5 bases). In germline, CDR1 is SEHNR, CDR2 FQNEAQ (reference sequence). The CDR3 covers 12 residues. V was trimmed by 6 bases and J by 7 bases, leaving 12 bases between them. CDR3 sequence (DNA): TGTGCCAGCAGAGACACGGGGGGTGAAGCTTTCTTT. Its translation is CASRDTGGEAFF.

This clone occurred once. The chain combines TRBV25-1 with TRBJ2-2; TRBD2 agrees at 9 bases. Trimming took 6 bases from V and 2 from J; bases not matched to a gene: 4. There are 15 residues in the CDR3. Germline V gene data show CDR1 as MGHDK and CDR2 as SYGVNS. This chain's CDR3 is CASRVAGANTGELFF. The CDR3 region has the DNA TGTGCCAGCAGAGTAGCGGGGGCCAACACCGGGGAGCTGTTTTTT.

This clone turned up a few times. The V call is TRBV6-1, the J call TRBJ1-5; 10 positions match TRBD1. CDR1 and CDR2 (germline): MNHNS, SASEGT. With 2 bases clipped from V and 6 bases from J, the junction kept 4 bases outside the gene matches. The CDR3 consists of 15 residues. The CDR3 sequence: CASSEWGTGVQPQHF. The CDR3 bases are TGTGCCAGCAGTGAATGGGGGACAGGGGTTCAGCCCCAGCATTTT.